These 29 T cell receptor beta chains were all obtained from the same sample, sequenced in a study of cytomegalovirus exposure and HLA in healthy donors. PCR employed 60 Vbeta and 13 Jbeta primers. Produced via immunoSEQ multiplex PCR; TCRdb's table is partial and in-frame only. Of 170,000 or so clones listed, 65% to 90% were seen once; the top ten hold nearly 6.5%. Sequencing was carried out using PBMCs. These receptors all stem from a man in his fifties or sixties in good health and CMV-seropositive.

V gene TRBV11-2 combines with J gene TRBJ2-3; D is unresolved. Germline values: CDR1 SGHAT, CDR2 FQNNGV. The CDR3 covers 15 residues. V was trimmed by 1 base and J by 0 bases, leaving 8 bases between them. The DNA of the CDR3 is TGTGCCAGCAGCTTAGCGGTTACTAGCACAGATACGCAGTATTTT. It encodes CASSLAVTSTDTQYF.

The V call is TRBV6-5, the J call TRBJ1-3; D ambiguous. V was trimmed by 6 bases and J by 9 bases, leaving 15 bases between them. The CDR3 is 13 amino acids. Germline V lookup: CDR1 MNHEY, CDR2 SVGAGI. CDR3 residues: CASRQRLEGTIYF. CDR3 DNA: TGTGCCAGCAGACAAAGGTTGGAGGGCACCATATATTTT.

V and J are TRBV29-1 and TRBJ2-1; 9 bases map to TRBD1. Germline V gene lookup returns CDR1 SQVTM and CDR2 ANQGSEA. The CDR3 totals 16 residues. Losses at the gene ends were 7 bases for V and 5 bases for J; bases not matched to a gene: 15. The CDR3 sequence: CSAGGFGQGRNNEQFF. The DNA of the CDR3 is TGCAGCGCTGGGGGATTCGGACAGGGGAGGAACAATGAGCAGTTCTTC.

The chain is built from TRBV9 and TRBJ2-6; TRBD2 matches at 8 bases. The CDR3 covers 18 residues. From germline, CDR1 is SGDLS and CDR2 YYNGEE. V shed 0 bases, J shed 5 bases, and the junction held 10 bases outside the gene matches. The CDR3 loop reads CASSVAGGGPGWANVLTF. For the CDR3, the DNA is TGTGCCAGCAGCGTAGCCGGGGGGGGCCCCGGGTGGGCCAACGTCCTGACTTTC.

This clone is termed medium-sized. V usage is TRBV11-2 and J usage is TRBJ2-1, with 7 nucleotides matching TRBD1. This CDR3 region has 16 residues. With 0 bases clipped from V and 4 bases from J, the junction kept 6 bases outside the gene matches. The germline V gene encodes CDR1 SGHAT and CDR2 FQNNGV. The CDR3 is CASSLDPGTAYNEQFF. CDR3 nucleotide sequence: TGTGCCAGCAGCTTAGATCCCGGGACAGCGTACAATGAGCAGTTCTTC.

This clone was counted only a few times. The rearrangement links TRBV6-1 to TRBJ1-2, with 9 bases that match TRBD1. Trimming at V came to 4 bases and at J to 13 bases, leaving 10 bases not matched to a gene. The CDR3 runs to 13 residues. Per the germline V gene, CDR1 is MNHNS and CDR2 is SASEGT. The CDR3 nucleotides read TGTGCCAGCAGTGGAACAGGGGGCGCGGTCTCCACCTTC. Its protein is CASSGTGGAVSTF.

The chain combines TRBV4-1 with TRBJ1-3; 8 positions agree with TRBD1. The germline V gene has CDR1 MGHRA and CDR2 YSYEKL. The trim removed 1 base at V and 4 bases at J, leaving 0 bases unmatched. The CDR3 is 14 residues long. In nucleotides, the CDR3 is TGCGCCAGCAGCCAAGGGACAGGGGGAAACACCATATATTTT. This codes for CASSQGTGGNTIYF.

The genes are TRBV5-1 and TRBJ2-2; 7 bases fit TRBD2. Germline loops: CDR1 SGHRS, CDR2 YFSETQ. Trimming cost V 3 bases and J 2 bases; bases outside gene matches: 4. This CDR3 has 15 residues. Here the CDR3 DNA reads TGCGCCAGCAGCTACAGCGGGGCCAACACCGGGGAGCTGTTTTTT. Its protein is CASSYSGANTGELFF.

The CDR3 DNA reads TGTGCCAGCAGTGAAGACAGATCCCTGTACCAAGAGACCCAGTACTTC. Protein product: CASSEDRSLYQETQYF. This chain connects TRBV6-1 to TRBJ2-5, with unresolved D. V was clipped by 1 base and J by 0 bases, with 12 bases between them. Per germline, CDR1 MNHNS and CDR2 SASEGT. The CDR3 loop spans 16 amino acids.

This chain joins TRBV6-1 and TRBJ2-7, with D tentatively TRBD1 (8 bases). The CDR3 spans 15 residues. V lost 6 bases, J lost 2 bases, and 17 bases lay in between. Germline-derived CDR1 and CDR2 are MNHNS and SASEGT. The CDR3 coding sequence is TGTGCCAGCAGCCTAGGACAGGGAGGGACCTACGAGCAGTACGTC. Its translation: CASSLGQGGTYEQYV.

The chain links TRBV11-2 to TRBJ1-1; D ambiguous. V lost 0 bases and J lost 3, with 5 bases in between. The CDR3 runs 13 residues. Germline CDR1 reads SGHAT; CDR2 reads FQNNGV. In nucleotides, the CDR3 is TGTGCCAGCAGCTTAGAGAGGCACACTGAAGCTTTCTTT. It codes for CASSLERHTEAFF.

The CDR3 spells CASNKGDRVVNYGYTF. The CDR3 DNA reads TGTGCCAGCAACAAGGGGGACAGGGTTGTGAACTATGGCTACACCTTC. The chain links TRBV2 to TRBJ1-2; 9 bases are shared with TRBD1. The J segment lost 2 bases and the V segment lost 7 bases, leaving 11 bases of the junction unmatched. The length of the CDR3 is 16 residues. The V gene's germline CDR1 is SNHLY and CDR2 FYNNEI.

The rearrangement links TRBV29-1 to TRBJ1-3; TRBD1 matches at 8 bases. The CDR3 runs to 15 residues. In germline, CDR1 is SQVTM, CDR2 ANQGSEA. V was pared by 5 bases and J by 0 bases, with 6 bases of the junction left unmatched. Here the CDR3 DNA reads TGCAGCGTTCGGGACAGGCCATCCTCTGGAAACACCATATATTTT. It encodes CSVRDRPSSGNTIYF.

V gene TRBV7-6 combines with J gene TRBJ2-7, with a weak D call TRBD1 (5 bases). CDR1 and CDR2 (germline): SGHVS, FNYEAQ. V lost 0 bases and J 4 bases, leaving 7 bases between the germline ends. The CDR3 is 13 residues long. The CDR3 nucleotides are TGTGCCAGCAGCTTAGCCGCAGGGTACGAGCAGTACTTC. It specifies CASSLAAGYEQYF.

A note on this clone: Other nucleotide sequences in the sample specify the same CDR3. The chain joins TRBV10-3 to TRBJ2-5, with TRBD1 matching 8 bases. The ends lost 4 bases at V and 2 bases at J; junction bases unmatched: 0. Germline CDR1 reads ENHRY; CDR2 reads SYGVKD. The CDR3 contains 13 residues. CDR3 nucleotides: TGTGCCATCAGTGGGACAGGGCAAGAGACCCAGTACTTC. It codes for CAISGTGQETQYF.

The chain recombines TRBV19 with TRBJ2-1, with 12 bases aligning to TRBD2. After removal of 4 bases from V and 7 bases from J, the junction contained 8 bases not matched to a gene. This CDR3 region has 16 residues. CDR1 LNHDA and CDR2 SQIVND come from the germline V gene (reference sequence). The CDR3 DNA sequence: TGTGCCAGTAGTACCCTAGCGGGAGGGCCCTTGAATGAGCAGTTCTTC. Protein product: CASSTLAGGPLNEQFF.

This clone was counted once. The V and J genes are TRBV5-6 and TRBJ2-5, with 12 bases aligning to TRBD2. Germline V gene lookup returns CDR1 SGHDT and CDR2 YYEEEE. This CDR3 has 18 residues. J lost 6 bases, V lost 5 bases, and 17 bases had no gene match. CDR3 nucleotides: TGTGCCAGCAGATCAAGATTAAGACTAGCGGGAGACACACAGACCCAGTACTTC. Translated: CASRSRLRLAGDTQTQYF.

The chain recombines TRBV30 with TRBJ1-1; tentatively, D is TRBD1 (5 bases). Trimming shortened V by 0 bases and J by 4 bases, and 12 bases separated the two germline ends. This CDR3 comprises 14 residues. Germline V gives CDR1 GTSNPN, CDR2 SVGIG (reference sequence). For the CDR3, the DNA is TGTGCCTGGAGTGTACTGAAAGGGGTCACTGAAGCTTTCTTT. It codes for CAWSVLKGVTEAFF.

This chain connects TRBV6-5 to TRBJ1-5; D remains ambiguous. Germline loops: CDR1 MNHEY, CDR2 SVGAGI. Trimming removed 5 bases from V and 2 bases from J, with 13 bases in between. The CDR3 has 15 residues. The CDR3 loop reads CASSPRRVGNQPQHF. In nucleotides, the CDR3 is TGTGCCAGCAGTCCTAGGAGGGTAGGCAATCAGCCCCAGCATTTT.

The chain couples TRBV11-2 to TRBJ2-5; the D is unclear. Trimming pared 1 base from V and 5 bases from J, leaving 11 bases between. CDR1 and CDR2 (germline): SGHAT, FQNNGV. This CDR3 comprises 14 residues. CDR3: CASSLVPAVETQYF. The DNA of the CDR3 is TGTGCCAGCAGCTTAGTTCCCGCGGTGGAGACCCAGTACTTC. The variable domain in full, with the rest retrieved from reference TRBV11-2 and TRBJ2-5, is EAGVAQSPRYKIIEKRQSVAFWCNPISGHATLYWYQQILGQGPKLLIQFQNNGVVDDSQLPKDRFSAERLKGVDSTLKIQPAKLEDSAVYLCASSLVPAVETQYFGPGTRLLVL.

The chain combines TRBV7-9 with TRBJ2-3; D is undetermined. The V and J ends lost 3 bases and 2 bases respectively, with 9 bases between them. This CDR3 contains 14 residues. From germline, CDR1 is SEHNR and CDR2 FQNEAQ (reference sequence). CDR3 sequence (DNA): TGTGCCAGCAGCTTTCAGGCCGACACAGATACGCAGTATTTT. Translating gives CASSFQADTDTQYF.

CDR3 nucleotide sequence: TGTGCCAGCTCACCCGGACTTCACACCGGGGAGCTGTTTTTT. Its protein product is CASSPGLHTGELFF. The chain carries TRBV18 and TRBJ2-2; D is possibly TRBD2 (5 bases). Germline CDR1 KGHSH, CDR2 LQKENI. V was cut by 3 bases and J by 3 bases, with 8 bases left in between. This CDR3 region has 14 residues.

This chain links TRBV29-1 with TRBJ2-1; a weak D match, TRBD1 (5 bases). This CDR3 spans 12 amino acids. Per the germline V gene, CDR1 is SQVTM and CDR2 is ANQGSEA. The V gene lost 0 bases and the J gene lost 15 bases, with 15 bases spanning the gap. Here the CDR3 reads CSVEDQGFSPFF. Written as DNA, the CDR3 is TGCAGCGTTGAAGACCAGGGTTTTTCGCCGTTCTTC.

The rearrangement links TRBV19 to TRBJ2-2, with a possible D match to TRBD1 (5 bases). Germline V gives CDR1 LNHDA, CDR2 SQIVND (reference sequence). The CDR3 covers 15 residues. The V gene lost 6 bases and the J gene lost 4 bases, with 15 bases spanning the gap. CDR3 nucleotides: TGTGCCAGTAGAAGACAGCAGACTGCCACCGGGGAGCTGTTTTTT. Its translation: CASRRQQTATGELFF.

The rearrangement uses TRBV5-1 and TRBJ2-2; D is possibly TRBD1 (6 bases). CDR3 length: 16 amino acids. From germline, CDR1 is SGHRS and CDR2 YFSETQ. The germline V and J ends were trimmed by 1 base and 7 bases, with 17 bases remaining between them. CDR3 loop: CASSLSGQGYGGELFF. CDR3 in DNA: TGCGCCAGCAGCTTGTCAGGGCAGGGGTACGGCGGGGAGCTGTTTTTT.

This clone showed up just once. This CDR3 is CASSGQGHNSNQPQHF. The CDR3 DNA is TGTGCCAGTAGCGGGCAGGGACATAATAGCAATCAGCCCCAGCATTTT. This chain joins TRBV19 and TRBJ1-5; weak D call: TRBD1 (6 bases). V gave up 6 bases and J gave up 0 bases, with 15 bases separating them. The germline CDR1 and CDR2 sequences are LNHDA and SQIVND (reference sequence). This CDR3 spans 16 amino acids.

The chain recombines TRBV6-5 with TRBJ1-2; D is perhaps TRBD1 (6 bases). Trimming took 5 bases from V and 4 from J, leaving 14 bases between them. CDR1 and CDR2 (germline): MNHEY, SVGAGI. The CDR3 loop spans 14 amino acids. CDR3 sequence (DNA): TGTGCCAGCAGTCCCAGGGGTTCGGGCTATGGCTACACCTTC. It encodes CASSPRGSGYGYTF.

The chain couples TRBV6-5 to TRBJ2-7; D possibly corresponds to TRBD2 (5 bases). The germline V gene has CDR1 MNHEY and CDR2 SVGAGI. Trimming shortened V by 5 bases and J by 3 bases, and 11 bases separated the two germline ends. The CDR3 covers 13 residues. CDR3 in amino acids: CASSPSWGYEQYF. CDR3 sequence (DNA): TGTGCCAGCAGTCCTAGCTGGGGCTACGAGCAGTACTTC.

In regard to this clone: The sample has other DNA sequences that encode this CDR3 too. This chain joins TRBV5-1 and TRBJ1-4, with no clear D. Trimming removed 4 bases from V and 7 bases from J, with 11 bases in between. Germline lookup yields CDR1 SGHRS and CDR2 YFSETQ. The CDR3 consists of 13 residues. CDR3 amino acids: CASSLAGGEKLFF. Written as DNA, the CDR3 is TGCGCCAGCAGCCTAGCAGGTGGTGAAAAACTGTTTTTT.